This T cell receptor beta chain was sequenced in a study of T cells in Graves' hyperthyroidism and ophthalmopathy. In its sample, this clonotype was seen a few times. CDR1 MNHEY and CDR2 SVGAGI come from the germline V gene. Trimming took 0 bases from V and 0 from J; bases not matched to a gene: 5. There are 17 residues in the CDR3. Researchers took RNA transcripts and amplified the TCR beta CDR3 regions from them. TCR CDR3 regions were first amplified by RT-PCR with HTBI primers. TCRdb reanalysed the multiplex PCR reads using MiXCR and keeps one entry per CDR3 protein. The sample yields roughly 800,000 distinct CDR3 sequences, roughly 40% seen once.

The specimen was blood. The origin of this receptor is a man younger than 35 with Graves' hyperthyroidism. V gene TRBV6-5 combines with J gene TRBJ1-5; 7 bases are a match to TRBD1. In DNA, the CDR3 is TGTGCCAGCAGTTACTCGATCGGGGACAGTAGCAATCAGCCCCAGCATTTT. Protein sequence: CASSYSIGDSSNQPQHF.